What follows are 24 T cell receptor beta chains derived from one specimen sequenced in a study of shared clonotypes between healthy human individuals (TCRdb year 2020). Receptor amplification or capture employed the immunoSEQ multiplex PCR assay. This is the immuneACCESS table as TCRdb keeps it, with only in-frame sequences that have V and J called. A part of the clones is gone; compared with another copy, unresolved V genes explain less than half, and the rest is unexplained. Here the sample has some 320,000 clones; over 75% occur a single time. Of the sample, 15% to 20% is held by the ten largest clones. The specimen sequenced was memory CD8+ T cells sorted from blood. Taken with the paper, the label for cell subset or site translates to: CD45RO+ cells pooled with CCR7-negative TemRA cells. These receptors were taken from a man aged 18 to 35 in good health.

This clone was recorded once. This chain connects TRBV27 to TRBJ1-1; possibly TRBD1 for D (6 bases). This CDR3 spans 15 amino acids. Trimming removed 10 bases at V and 3 bases at J, with 21 bases between. Germline-derived CDR1 and CDR2 are MNHEY and SMNVEV (reference sequence). The CDR3 DNA reads TGTGCCACCTACCCCTACAGGGAAGCGCACACTGAAGCTTTCTTT. Translated: CATYPYREAHTEAFF.

The chain uses TRBV7-9 and TRBJ2-4; D remains ambiguous. Per the germline V gene, CDR1 is SEHNR and CDR2 is FQNEAQ (reference sequence). This CDR3 is built from 14 residues. Trimming removed 0 bases from V and 2 bases from J, with 5 bases in between. CDR3 protein: CASSLAGPKNIQYF. In nucleotides, the CDR3 is TGTGCCAGCAGCTTAGCAGGGCCCAAAAACATTCAGTACTTC.

The chain recombines TRBV5-4 with TRBJ1-2; no definite D call. The V end was cut by 3 bases, the J end by 4 bases, with 13 bases between. Per the germline V gene, CDR1 is SGHNT and CDR2 is YYREEE (reference sequence). This CDR3 region has 14 residues. For the CDR3, the DNA is TGTGCCAGCAGCTCAGGATGGAATATCTATGGCTACACCTTC. As protein: CASSSGWNIYGYTF.

The chain has TRBV13 and TRBJ2-5; TRBD1 might be the D (5 bases). CDR1 and CDR2 (germline): PRHDT, FYEKMQ (reference sequence). CDR3 length: 16 residues. With 4 bases removed from V and 5 bases from J, the gap between germline ends came to 20 bases. CDR3 region: CASSSQQDTALETQYF. The CDR3, as DNA: TGTGCCAGCAGCTCCCAACAGGATACCGCTTTGGAGACCCAGTACTTC.

The rearrangement uses TRBV6-6 and TRBJ1-5; no firm D call. V dropped 7 bases and J dropped 0 bases, with 10 bases sitting between them. This CDR3 has 14 residues. Germline loops: CDR1 MNHNY, CDR2 SVGAGI (reference sequence). CDR3 in DNA: TGTGCCAGCACCCTATTGGATAGCAATCAGCCCCAGCATTTT. It translates to CASTLLDSNQPQHF.

The chain couples TRBV9 to TRBJ1-6; 7 bases fit TRBD1. The V and J ends lost 3 bases and 3 bases, in that order; junction bases with no gene match: 3. The germline gives CDR1 SGDLS, CDR2 YYNGEE. The CDR3 runs 15 residues. The CDR3 is CASSGDRDYNSPLHF. The CDR3, as DNA: TGTGCCAGCAGCGGCGACAGGGACTATAATTCACCCCTCCACTTT.

The J gene is TRBJ1-1, the V gene TRBV11-2; a possible D gene is TRBD1 (5 bases). The germline V and J ends were trimmed by 5 bases and 0 bases, with 10 bases remaining between them. The CDR3 runs 14 residues. Germline lookup yields CDR1 SGHAT and CDR2 FQNNGV. The CDR3 nucleotides read TGTGCCAGCAGCGGCACAGGAGTGAACACTGAAGCTTTCTTT. It encodes CASSGTGVNTEAFF. Full variable domain (rest looked up from reference TRBV11-2 and TRBJ1-1): EAGVAQSPRYKIIEKRQSVAFWCNPISGHATLYWYQQILGQGPKLLIQFQNNGVVDDSQLPKDRFSAERLKGVDSTLKIQPAKLEDSAVYLCASSGTGVNTEAFFGQGTRLTVV.

The V gene is TRBV19, the J gene TRBJ1-1; 7 bases agree with TRBD1. There are 15 residues in the CDR3. V was pared by 2 bases and J by 5 bases, with 8 bases of the junction left unmatched. Per germline, CDR1 LNHDA and CDR2 SQIVND (reference sequence). The DNA of the CDR3 is TGTGCCAGTAGTATAAAAGACAGGGTACGGACTGAAGCTTTCTTT. This gives the protein CASSIKDRVRTEAFF.

This rearrangement joins TRBV30 to TRBJ1-3, with 7 bases that match TRBD1. V lost 2 bases and J lost 4; bases outside the gene matches: 5. The CDR3 totals 14 residues. CDR1 is GTSNPN and CDR2 is SVGIG in the germline V gene (reference sequence). The CDR3 is CAWSLTGSGNTIYF. CDR3 sequence (DNA): TGTGCCTGGAGTTTGACAGGGTCAGGAAACACCATATATTTT.

The V and J genes are TRBV6-1 and TRBJ1-5; 7 bases are shared with TRBD1. Unmatched junction bases numbered 12, after V lost 9 bases and J lost 4 bases. Per germline, CDR1 MNHNS and CDR2 SASEGT. This CDR3 spans 15 amino acids. CDR3 region: CASSPRDSLNQPQHF. In DNA form, the CDR3 reads TGTGCCAGTTCTCCCCGGGACAGCCTTAATCAGCCCCAGCATTTT.

This rearrangement joins TRBV6-6 to TRBJ2-7; the match to TRBD2 covers 8 bases. The CDR3 extends over 14 amino acids. In germline, CDR1 is MNHNY, CDR2 SVGAGI (reference sequence). Trimming cost V 3 bases and J 3 bases; bases outside gene matches: 4. CDR3 residues: CASSYGTRVYEQYF. The DNA of the CDR3 is TGTGCCAGCAGTTATGGGACTAGGGTCTACGAGCAGTACTTC.

This clone has a single count. V gene TRBV6-5 combines with J gene TRBJ2-1, with D unresolved. Per the germline V gene, CDR1 is MNHEY and CDR2 is SVGAGI. V shed 0 bases and J shed 7 bases, with 7 bases lying between them. The CDR3 runs to 13 residues. CDR3 protein: CASSYSSRNEQFF. CDR3 DNA sequence: TGTGCCAGCAGTTACTCTTCGCGAAATGAGCAGTTCTTC.

The chain joins TRBV11-2 to TRBJ1-6, with D unclear. V lost 1 base, J lost 3 bases, and 7 bases lay in between. CDR1 and CDR2 from the germline V gene are SGHAT and FQNNGV. CDR3 size: 15 residues. Here the CDR3 reads CASSLAAVYNSPLHF. The CDR3 DNA reads as TGTGCCAGCAGCTTAGCTGCAGTCTATAATTCACCCCTCCACTTT.

This clone was recorded once. A clone one base away is much larger, so this may be a read error. The chain combines TRBV25-1 with TRBJ1-2; D gene ambiguous. The CDR3 is 11 amino acids. The V gene lost 5 bases and the J gene lost 4 bases, with 5 bases spanning the gap. Per germline, CDR1 MGHDK and CDR2 SYGVNS. The CDR3 spells CASSQGYGYTF. Here the CDR3 DNA reads TGTGCCAGCAGTCAAGGCTATGGCTACACCTTC.

This rearrangement joins TRBV4-1 to TRBJ2-7, with TRBD1 as a possible D gene (5 bases). This CDR3 region has 15 residues. Trimming cost V 1 base and J 3 bases, with 13 bases left between them. Germline CDR1 reads MGHRA; CDR2 reads YSYEKL. In DNA, the CDR3 is TGCGCCAGCAGCCAAGGTTATCAGGGAATCTACGAGCAGTACTTC. It yields the protein CASSQGYQGIYEQYF.

The chain links TRBV28 to TRBJ2-7; TRBD1 aligns across 10 bases. The CDR3 is 16 amino acids. V lost 7 bases to trimming and J lost 4 bases; unmatched junction nucleotides: 13. Germline CDR1 reads MDHEN; CDR2 reads SYDVKM. The CDR3 protein is CASTIQKGTGVYEQYF. For the CDR3, the DNA is TGTGCCAGCACCATACAAAAGGGGACAGGGGTTTACGAGCAGTACTTC. Filled out from reference TRBV28 and TRBJ2-7, the complete variable domain reads DVKVTQSSRYLVKRTGEKVFLECVQDMDHENMFWYRQDPGLGLRLIYFSYDVKMKEKGDIPEGYSVSREKKERFSLILESASTNQTSMYLCASTIQKGTGVYEQYFGPGTRLTVT.

The chain couples TRBV9 to TRBJ1-1; the D gene is possibly TRBD1 (5 bases). V lost 0 bases and J lost 5, with 17 bases in between. The CDR3 length is 16 residues. Germline V gene data show CDR1 as SGDLS and CDR2 as YYNGEE. The CDR3 is CASSVDAGPRVTEAFF. CDR3 DNA sequence: TGTGCCAGCAGCGTAGACGCAGGGCCACGGGTGACTGAAGCTTTCTTT.

This clone showed up just a few times. The rearrangement links TRBV19 to TRBJ1-1; no firm D call. V shed 4 bases and J shed 2 bases, with 8 bases lying between them. The CDR3 length is 13 residues. Germline CDR1 LNHDA, CDR2 SQIVND (reference sequence). As DNA, the CDR3 is TGTGCCAGTAGTAATGGGCCTAACACTGAAGCTTTCTTT. Encoded protein: CASSNGPNTEAFF.

The sample holds one count of this clone. V gene TRBV4-1 combines with J gene TRBJ2-1; 13 positions agree with TRBD2. Germline V gives CDR1 MGHRA, CDR2 YSYEKL. This CDR3 is 17 amino acids long. V shed 1 base and J 7 bases; nucleotides not matched to a gene: 7. CDR3 in amino acids: CASSQVPGLAGVNEQFF. DNA for the CDR3: TGCGCCAGCAGCCAAGTCCCCGGACTAGCGGGAGTTAATGAGCAGTTCTTC.

The CDR3 coding sequence is TGCGCCAGCAGCCAAGGGGGGACTGTTTACGAGCAGTACTTC. It yields the protein CASSQGGTVYEQYF. The chain carries TRBV4-1 and TRBJ2-7; perhaps TRBD2 as D (6 bases). V gave up 1 base and J gave up 4 bases, with 11 bases separating them. CDR3 length equals 14 residues. CDR1 and CDR2 from the germline V gene are MGHRA and YSYEKL.

The chain combines TRBV4-2 with TRBJ2-7; 7 bases are a match to TRBD1. This CDR3 comprises 15 residues. Per germline, CDR1 LGHNA and CDR2 YNFKEQ. V gave up 4 bases and J gave up 0 bases; unmatched junction bases: 6. This chain's CDR3 is CASSPTGSFSYEQYF. The DNA for the CDR3 is TGTGCCAGCAGCCCGACAGGGTCCTTCTCCTACGAGCAGTACTTC.

The chain links TRBV20-1 to TRBJ1-5; D uncertain. The CDR3 has 11 amino acids. V was clipped by 0 bases and J by 5 bases, with 2 bases between them. The germline V gene encodes CDR1 DFQATT and CDR2 SNEGSKA (reference sequence). The CDR3: CSAREDQPQHF. CDR3 nucleotides: TGCAGTGCTAGAGAAGATCAGCCCCAGCATTTT.

The chain uses TRBV5-6 and TRBJ1-5; D gene ambiguous. Trimming shortened V by 0 bases and J by 5 bases, and 9 bases separated the two germline ends. The CDR3 has 14 amino acids. Per germline, CDR1 SGHDT and CDR2 YYEEEE. The CDR3 loop reads CASSLGPLHQPQHF. The CDR3 DNA reads as TGTGCCAGCAGCTTGGGGCCCTTGCATCAGCCCCAGCATTTT.

Note on this clone: At one of its ends the junction is not consistent with the germline gene, which may arise from a read error. CDR3 region: CASSLLGPSWRYYGYTF. CDR3 DNA sequence: TGCGCCAGCAGCTTGCTCGGACCCTCCTGGAGATACTACGGCTACACCTTC. The J gene is TRBJ1-2, the V gene TRBV5-1; no firm D call. This CDR3 has 17 residues. Germline CDR1 SGHRS, CDR2 YFSETQ.